This T cell receptor (beta chain) stems from a study of T cells in Graves' hyperthyroidism and ophthalmopathy. TCR beta CDR3 sequences were amplified from RNA transcripts. With the HTBI primer set, the TCR CDR3 went through a first round of RT-PCR. MiXCR, applied by TCRdb to the multiplex PCR reads, yields one record per CDR3 protein. The repertoire consists of over 700,000 distinct CDR3 sequences, with 38% occurring once and the leading ten covering around 9.3%. Germline assignment: CDR1 SGHDN and CDR2 FVKESK. CDR3 length: 12 residues. V was trimmed by 3 bases and J by 7 bases, leaving 6 bases between them. A few counts support this clonotype. Exclusion criteria comprised uncontrolled infection, other autoimmune disease, pregnancy or lactation. Clinical symptoms, serum thyroxine and TRAb, thyroid ultrasound and orbital computed tomography were used for the diagnoses.

The V call is TRBV14, the J call TRBJ2-2; D uncertain. This clonotype was obtained from a man aged 18 to 35 with Graves' hyperthyroidism. What was sequenced was blood. The CDR3 coding sequence is TGTGCCAGCAGCCAGAGTGGCGGGGAGCTGTTTTTT. Translation: CASSQSGGELFF.